This T cell receptor (beta chain) was captured by sequencing in a study of blood T cell repertoires in COVID-19. As for the study in general: Specimens from acute and convalescent COVID-19 originated in the United States, Italy and Spain. Sources were T cells, B-cell-depleted T cells, or PBMCs; the material itself was cDNA or gDNA.

The V gene's germline CDR1 is SGHRS and CDR2 YFSETQ. This CDR3 comprises 16 residues. V dropped 3 bases and J dropped 0; count of bases not matched to a gene: 8. Original analysis: Amplification of reference gene primers provided the estimated nucleated cell counts. The repertoire was sequenced with immunoSEQ multiplex PCR; TCRdb's copy has only in-frame clones and lacks some. V and J calls and clone size come straight from that table; D and trimming were deduced from the DNA. The repertoire holds some 140,000 clones, with about 80% as singletons. Participants' reported clinical history set cohort assignment.

The TCR was taken from a middle-aged man with acute COVID-19. The V gene is TRBV5-1, the J gene TRBJ1-1, with 7 bases matching TRBD1. Source material: PBMCs or T cells enriched from blood (not recorded which). CDR3 in DNA: TGCGCCAGCAGCTCTTCGACAGGGTTCATGAACACTGAAGCTTTCTTT. Translated: CASSSSTGFMNTEAFF.